This T cell receptor beta chain is drawn from a study of blood T cell repertoires in COVID-19. Method: immunoSEQ multiplex PCR; TCRdb's copy keeps in-frame clones and lacks some. The data show 200,000 to 250,000 clones, roughly 90% seen once. Germline CDR1 is MNHEY and CDR2 is SVGEGT. The CDR3 length is 13 residues. J was trimmed by 3 bases and V by 4 bases; bases with no gene match: 2. This TCR was recovered from a man in his 60s with COVID-19, enrolled during active disease. Source material: peripheral blood. V gene TRBV6-2 or TRBV6-3 combines with J gene TRBJ2-7; 8 nucleotides align to TRBD1. The CDR3 DNA follows: TGTGCCAGCAGTTCCGACAGGGGCTACGAGCAGTACTTC. Its protein is CASSSDRGYEQYF.